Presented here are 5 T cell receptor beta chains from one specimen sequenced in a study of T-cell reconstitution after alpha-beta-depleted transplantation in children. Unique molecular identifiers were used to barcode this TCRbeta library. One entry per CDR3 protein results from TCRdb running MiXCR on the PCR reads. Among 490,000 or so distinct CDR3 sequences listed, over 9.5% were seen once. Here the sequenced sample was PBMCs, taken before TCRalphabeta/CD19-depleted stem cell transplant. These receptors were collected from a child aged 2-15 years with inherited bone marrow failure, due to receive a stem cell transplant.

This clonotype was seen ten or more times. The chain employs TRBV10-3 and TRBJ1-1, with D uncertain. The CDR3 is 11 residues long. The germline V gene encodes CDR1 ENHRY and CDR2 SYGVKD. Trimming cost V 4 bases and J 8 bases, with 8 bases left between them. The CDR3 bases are TGTGCCATCAGTGGACAAGGAGAAGCTTTCTTT. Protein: CAISGQGEAFF.

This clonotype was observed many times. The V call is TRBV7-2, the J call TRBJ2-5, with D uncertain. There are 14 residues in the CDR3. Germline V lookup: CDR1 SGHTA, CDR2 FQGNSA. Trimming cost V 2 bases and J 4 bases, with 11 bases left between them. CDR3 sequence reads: CASSLKALGETQYF. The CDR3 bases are TGTGCCAGCAGCTTAAAGGCCTTGGGAGAGACCCAGTACTTC. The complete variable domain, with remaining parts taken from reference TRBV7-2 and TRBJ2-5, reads GAGVSQSPSNKVTEKGKDVELRCDPISGHTALYWYRQSLGQGLEFLIYFQGNSAPDKSGLPSDRFSAERTGGSVSTLTIQRTQQEDSAVYLCASSLKALGETQYFGPGTRLLVL.

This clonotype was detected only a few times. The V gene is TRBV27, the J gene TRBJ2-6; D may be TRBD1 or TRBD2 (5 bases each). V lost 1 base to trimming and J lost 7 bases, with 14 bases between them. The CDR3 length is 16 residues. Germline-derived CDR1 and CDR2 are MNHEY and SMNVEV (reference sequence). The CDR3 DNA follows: TGTGCCAGCAGTTTATGGGGGAACTCTCGAGCCAACGTCCTGACTTTC. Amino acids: CASSLWGNSRANVLTF. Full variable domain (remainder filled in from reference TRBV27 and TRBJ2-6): EAQVTQNPRYLITVTGKKLTVTCSQNMNHEYMSWYRQDPGLGLRQIYYSMNVEVTDKGDVPEGYKVSRKEKRNFPLILESPSPNQTSLYFCASSLWGNSRANVLTFGAGSRLTVL.

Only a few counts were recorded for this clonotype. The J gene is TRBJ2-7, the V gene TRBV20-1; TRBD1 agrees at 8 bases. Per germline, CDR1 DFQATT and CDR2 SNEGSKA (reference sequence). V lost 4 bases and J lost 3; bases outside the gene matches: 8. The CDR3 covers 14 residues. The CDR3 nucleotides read TGCAGTGCTATCTCTCGACAGGGGATCTACGAGCAGTACTTC. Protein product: CSAISRQGIYEQYF.

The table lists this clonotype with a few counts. The CDR3 loop reads CASSIDSSGGGGHEQFF. The CDR3 nucleotides are TGTGCCAGTAGTATAGACTCATCGGGAGGAGGAGGCCATGAGCAGTTCTTC. The V and J genes are TRBV19 and TRBJ2-1; 7 bases are shared with TRBD2. The V and J ends lost 0 bases and 8 bases, in that order; junction bases with no gene match: 13. Germline CDR1 LNHDA, CDR2 SQIVND (reference sequence). This CDR3 is built from 17 residues.